The present TCR beta chain was sequenced within a study of blood T cell repertoires in COVID-19. The CDR3 runs to 13 residues. Germline assignment: CDR1 MRHNA and CDR2 SNTAGT. After removal of 5 bases from V and 14 bases from J, the junction contained 12 bases not matched to a gene. The assay was immunoSEQ multiplex PCR, and TCRdb's table has in-frame clones only and misses some. The sample contains roughly 230,000 clones, roughly nine tenths of which appear only once. The TCR was taken from a woman in her thirties or forties who had recovered from COVID-19. The sequencing sample was made of peripheral blood. The chain has TRBV6-4 and TRBJ2-1; 7 nucleotides align to TRBD1. CDR3 in amino acids: CASSSEPGQKKFF. The CDR3 DNA reads TGTGCCAGCAGTTCCGAACCGGGACAGAAAAAGTTCTTC.